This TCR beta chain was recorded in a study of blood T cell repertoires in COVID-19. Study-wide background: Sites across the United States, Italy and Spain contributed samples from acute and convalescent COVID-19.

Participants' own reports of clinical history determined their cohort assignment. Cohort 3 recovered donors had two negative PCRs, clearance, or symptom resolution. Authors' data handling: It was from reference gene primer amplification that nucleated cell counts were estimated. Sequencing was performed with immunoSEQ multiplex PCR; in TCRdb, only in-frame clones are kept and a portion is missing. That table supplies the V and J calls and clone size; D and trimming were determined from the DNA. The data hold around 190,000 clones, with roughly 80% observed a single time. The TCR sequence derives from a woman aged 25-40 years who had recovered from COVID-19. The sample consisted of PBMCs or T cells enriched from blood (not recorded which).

The CDR3 region has the DNA TGCGCCAGCAGCACCGGACTAGTCCCAGATACGCAGTATTTT. Encoded protein: CASSTGLVPDTQYF. The V and J genes are TRBV5-1 and TRBJ2-3; 7 nucleotides line up with TRBD2. The V and J ends lost 4 bases and 4 bases, in that order; junction bases with no gene match: 6. CDR1 SGHRS and CDR2 YFSETQ come from the germline V gene. The CDR3 totals 14 residues.